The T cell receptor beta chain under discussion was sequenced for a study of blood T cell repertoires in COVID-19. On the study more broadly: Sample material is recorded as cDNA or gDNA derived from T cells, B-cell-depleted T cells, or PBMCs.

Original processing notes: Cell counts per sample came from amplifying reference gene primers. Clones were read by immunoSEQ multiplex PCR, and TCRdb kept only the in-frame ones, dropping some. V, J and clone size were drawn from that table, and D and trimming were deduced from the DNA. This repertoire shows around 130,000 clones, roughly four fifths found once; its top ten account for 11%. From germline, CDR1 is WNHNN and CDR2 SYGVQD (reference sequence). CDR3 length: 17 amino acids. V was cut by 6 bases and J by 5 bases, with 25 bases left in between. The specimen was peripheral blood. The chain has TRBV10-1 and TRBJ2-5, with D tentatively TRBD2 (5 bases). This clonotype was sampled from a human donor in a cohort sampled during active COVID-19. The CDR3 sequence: CASRLVSRGRVTETQYF. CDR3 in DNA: TGCGCCAGCAGACTAGTTTCTCGGGGTCGAGTCACGGAGACCCAGTACTTC.